This T cell receptor beta chain was sequenced during a study of CXCR4 blockade with PD-1 therapy in pancreatic cancer. Data came from immunoSEQ multiplex PCR; TCRdb stores just in-frame clones and leaves some out. The repertoire consists of some 5,800 clones, with 35% to 40% occurring once and the leading ten covering less than 15%. The V end was cut by 0 bases, the J end by 5 bases, with 10 bases between. CDR3 length equals 14 residues. Per the germline V gene, CDR1 is SQVTM and CDR2 is ANQGSEA. The material sequenced was tumor tissue. The chain combines TRBV29-1 with TRBJ2-2; no clear D. This receptor was identified in a human donor with pancreatic ductal adenocarcinoma. CDR3 amino acids: CSVEDGIRTGELFF. CDR3 in DNA: TGCAGCGTTGAAGATGGGATACGTACCGGGGAGCTGTTTTTT.